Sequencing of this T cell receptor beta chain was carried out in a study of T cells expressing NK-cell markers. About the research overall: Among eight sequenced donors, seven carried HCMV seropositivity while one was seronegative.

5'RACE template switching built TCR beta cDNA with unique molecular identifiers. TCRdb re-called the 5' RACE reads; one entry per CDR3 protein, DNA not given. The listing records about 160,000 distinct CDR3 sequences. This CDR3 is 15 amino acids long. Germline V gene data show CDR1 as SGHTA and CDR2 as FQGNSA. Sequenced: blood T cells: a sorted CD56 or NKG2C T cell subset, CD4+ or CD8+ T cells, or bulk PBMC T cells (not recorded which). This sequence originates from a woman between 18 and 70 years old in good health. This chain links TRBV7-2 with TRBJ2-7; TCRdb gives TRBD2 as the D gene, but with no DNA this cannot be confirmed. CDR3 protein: CASSSAALGSGSLYF.